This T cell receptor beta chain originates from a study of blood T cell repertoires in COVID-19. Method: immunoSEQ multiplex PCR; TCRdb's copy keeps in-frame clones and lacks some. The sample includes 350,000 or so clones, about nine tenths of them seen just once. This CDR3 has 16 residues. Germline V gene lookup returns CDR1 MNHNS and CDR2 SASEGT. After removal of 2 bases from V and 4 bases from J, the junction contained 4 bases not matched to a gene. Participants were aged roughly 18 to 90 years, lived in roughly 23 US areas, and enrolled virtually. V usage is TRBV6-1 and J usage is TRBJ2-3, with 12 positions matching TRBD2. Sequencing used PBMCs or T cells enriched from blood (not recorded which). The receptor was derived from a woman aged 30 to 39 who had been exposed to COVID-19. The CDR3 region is CASSEWTSGNPDTQYF. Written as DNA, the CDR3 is TGTGCCAGCAGTGAATGGACTAGCGGGAACCCAGATACGCAGTATTTT.